The T cell receptor beta chain under discussion was sequenced for a study of human T cells and chemical hapten exposure (dated by TCRdb to about 2021). In terms of the full investigation: Libraries were pooled for sequencing, and variation in per-sample TCR yields was attributed mainly to small differences in library volumes within the pool. Peripheral blood TCR repertoire changes were tracked in vivo in alopecia patients during primary and secondary sensitization to the hapten diphenylcyclopropenone (DPC). For every blood RNA sample, sequencing covered both the TCR alpha and TCR beta chains.

Trimming costs V 2 bases and J 1 base, and their ends lie 5 bases apart. The germline V gene yields MNHEY for CDR1 and SVGAGI for CDR2. From cysteine to phenylalanine, the CDR3 is 14 amino acids long. The sequence is cut down to CDR3 DNA, 42 bases in frame from base 1. Total RNA was extracted from unfractionated whole blood collected in Tempus Blood RNA tubes. A handful of healthy volunteers acted as controls for TCR sequencing and had blood drawn at day 0, 2 weeks and 6 weeks. Beyond this particular receptor, the publication reports: Repeated subsampling changed both the strength of the expansion versus patch-test correlation and the threshold at which that correlation became significant. DPC sensitization did not change how many TCRs were above 1 in 1000 frequency, and no evidence was found of alterations in global repertoire structure.

This clonotype was recorded at least ten times. Its antigen remains undetermined. Base-call qualities are not available, and no considerably larger clone is one nucleotide away. Library preparation used 5' RACE. Sequencing was performed on an Illumina MiSeq. During library preparation, unique molecular identifiers were attached to individual cDNA molecules so that TCRs could be counted quantitatively and reproducibly. Per the source publication's procedure: Samples had a median of roughly 87,000 TCRs, with a range from roughly 23,224 to 700,000. The Decombinator software suite was used to annotate the V, J and CDR3 of the TCR reads. For PS versus PT1 abundance plots, all samples were subsampled to the same number of TCRs (28,000). TCRs were defined as expanded if absent before sensitization and observed at least eight times at the 2-week time point. TCRdb passed the public sequencing reads through fastp at Q25 and MiXCR, retaining productive beta sequences. Identical CDR3 proteins give one entry, which carries the most common genes and DNA. The V and J calls and clone size come from TCRdb's table, not from the authors' own analysis. The sample has tens of thousands of distinct CDR3 sequences on record, approximately 7.7% of them singletons. The ten most abundant clones make up 2% to 2.5% of the sample.

This sequence uses TRBV6-5 and TRBJ2-2, with the D gene call left open. The clonotype comes from a male donor in good health. The encoded CDR3 is CASSYDGNTGELFF. The DNA sequence is as follows: TGTGCCAGCAGTTACGACGGGAACACCGGGGAGCTGTTTTTT.